This T cell receptor (beta chain) was obtained from a study of blood T cell repertoires in COVID-19. Study at large: The analysed material was cDNA or gDNA that came from T cells, B-cell-depleted T cells, or PBMCs.

V lost 1 base, J lost 4 bases, and 7 bases stayed unmatched. The CDR3 totals 16 residues. CDR1 is SNHLY, CDR2 FYNNEI, per germline. Patients in Seattle were enrolled during active infection, then followed longitudinally. The data were produced by immunoSEQ multiplex PCR, yet TCRdb's version contains in-frame clones alone and is incomplete. The sample has some 190,000 clones, more than 80% seen once. Sequencing was carried out using peripheral blood. This chain joins TRBV2 and TRBJ1-2, with TRBD1 matching 9 bases. The TCR comes from a middle-aged woman with COVID-19, enrolled during active disease. The CDR3 nucleotides are TGTGCCAGCAGTGAAGTCCTCCGGGACAGGGCCTATGGCTACACCTTC. Translated: CASSEVLRDRAYGYTF.